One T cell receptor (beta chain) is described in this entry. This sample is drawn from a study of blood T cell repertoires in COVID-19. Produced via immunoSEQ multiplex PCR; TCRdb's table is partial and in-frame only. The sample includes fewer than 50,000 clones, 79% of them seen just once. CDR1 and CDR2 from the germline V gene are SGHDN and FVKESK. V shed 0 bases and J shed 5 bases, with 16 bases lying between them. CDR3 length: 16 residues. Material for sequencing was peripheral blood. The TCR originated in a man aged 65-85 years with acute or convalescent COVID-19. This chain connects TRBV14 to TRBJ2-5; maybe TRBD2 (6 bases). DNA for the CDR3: TGTGCCAGCAGCCAAGATTATGGAGGGTTAGGTGAGACCCAGTACTTC. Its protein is CASSQDYGGLGETQYF.